What follows are 23 T cell receptor beta chains derived from one specimen sequenced in a study of blood T cells in healthy people across ages (dated by TCRdb to 2013 to 2016). Library creation used 5' RACE. The second PCR ran for about 7 to 11 cycles and used a J-beta primer mix along with a sample-barcoded 5' primer. TCRdb trimmed public reads at Q25 via fastp, called clones via MiXCR and kept in-frame beta chains. A single entry per CDR3 protein holds the most common genes and DNA from its merged rows. This sample lists roughly 1.9 million distinct CDR3 sequences; 35% to 50% were detected once. Of the sample, roughly 24% is held by the ten largest clones. The sequencing sample was made of blood. The receptors originated from a human donor in good health.

The chain has TRBV5-5 and TRBJ1-1, with 7 bases identical to TRBD1. Germline CDR1 reads SGHKS; CDR2 reads YYEKEE (reference sequence). This CDR3 is 15 amino acids long. J was trimmed by 0 bases and V by 5 bases; bases with no gene match: 7. The CDR3 here is CASRPPTGMNTEAFF. The CDR3 coding sequence is TGTGCCAGCAGACCACCGACAGGGATGAACACTGAAGCTTTCTTT.

A few counts support this clonotype. The rearrangement uses TRBV4-1 and TRBJ2-1; the match to TRBD2 covers 9 bases. Trimming took 5 bases from V and 8 from J; bases not matched to a gene: 10. Germline-derived CDR1 and CDR2 are MGHRA and YSYEKL. This CDR3 spans 15 amino acids. The CDR3 loop is CASSKGVAGVDEQFF. The CDR3, as DNA: TGCGCCAGCAGCAAGGGGGTAGCGGGGGTGGATGAGCAGTTCTTC.

The chain joins TRBV2 to TRBJ2-1; 11 bases line up with TRBD2. The V segment lost 9 bases and the J segment 6 bases; nucleotides outside the gene matches: 10. This CDR3 has 15 residues. CDR1 and CDR2 from the germline V gene are SNHLY and FYNNEI. This CDR3 is CARLKTSGVSNEQFF. In DNA, the CDR3 is TGTGCCAGATTAAAGACTAGCGGGGTTTCCAATGAGCAGTTCTTC.

The chain employs TRBV7-3 and TRBJ1-1; possible D gene TRBD1, 6 bases. CDR1 is SGHTA and CDR2 is FQGTGA in the germline V gene. This CDR3 is built from 13 residues. V dropped 4 bases and J dropped 4 bases, with 10 bases sitting between them. This CDR3 is CASSSDSLTEAFF. The DNA of the CDR3 is TGTGCCAGCAGCTCGGACAGTCTCACTGAAGCTTTCTTT.

In this sample, this clonotype turned up a few times. The genes are TRBV14 and TRBJ2-1; D remains ambiguous. Germline lookup yields CDR1 SGHDN and CDR2 FVKESK. This CDR3 has 16 amino acids. Trimming removed 1 base at V and 5 bases at J, with 15 bases between. The CDR3 DNA is TGTGCCAGCAGCCAAGGGTACAGAGAGACCGACAATGAGCAGTTCTTC. Amino acid sequence: CASSQGYRETDNEQFF.

This clonotype was found many times. At one end the junction does not follow the germline gene, possibly because of a read error. The V gene is TRBV5-1, the J gene TRBJ2-3, with a weak D call TRBD1 (5 bases). The germline gives CDR1 SGHRS, CDR2 YFSETQ. The CDR3 extends over 12 amino acids. CDR3 in amino acids: CASSLPGDTQYF. DNA of the CDR3: TGTGCCAGCAGTTTACCAGGGGATACGCAGTATTTT.

The chain is built from TRBV4-1 and TRBJ2-1; either TRBD1 or TRBD2 may fit D (5 bases each). This CDR3 has 18 amino acids. V was trimmed by 4 bases and J by 5 bases, leaving 24 bases between them. CDR1 is MGHRA, CDR2 YSYEKL, per germline. The chain's CDR3 is CASSLRPPGTMGDNEQFF. Here the CDR3 DNA reads TGCGCCAGCAGCCTACGCCCCCCCGGGACGATGGGGGACAATGAGCAGTTCTTC.

With regard to this clonotype: One base away lies a much larger clone, so this may be a sequencing read error. The chain recombines TRBV7-2 with TRBJ2-3; the D gene is possibly TRBD1 (5 bases). Germline V gene sequence: CDR1 SGHTA, CDR2 FQGNSA. This CDR3 has 13 amino acids. This chain's CDR3 is CASSLGQTDTEYF. The CDR3 DNA follows: TGTGCCAGCAGCTTAGGGCAGACAGATACGGAGTATTTT.

This clonotype was counted a few times. The chain couples TRBV21-1 to TRBJ2-2; TRBD1 was called by the table and not checked on the DNA. TRBV21-1 is a pseudogene. The CDR3 is 15 amino acids. CDR3 bases: TGTGCCAGCCGAGAGGACACTGATAGCACCGGGGAGCTGTTTTTT. Residues: CASREDTDSTGELFF.

This sequence joins TRBV4-1 and TRBJ1-5, with D perhaps TRBD1 (5 bases). Per the germline V gene, CDR1 is MGHRA and CDR2 is YSYEKL. The germline V and J ends were trimmed by 0 bases and 3 bases, with 24 bases remaining between them. CDR3 length: 20 residues. Written as DNA, the CDR3 is TGCGCCAGCAGCCAAGATCGGATGGTTTCGGCAGGGAAGTCCAATCAGCCCCAGCATTTT. This sequence encodes CASSQDRMVSAGKSNQPQHF.

The rearrangement joins TRBV28 to TRBJ2-5; no clear D gene. V lost 7 bases to trimming and J lost 1 base, with 13 bases between them. In germline, CDR1 is MDHEN, CDR2 SYDVKM. CDR3 length: 14 residues. The chain's CDR3 is CASKSSSTQETQYF. DNA of the CDR3: TGTGCCAGCAAGTCCTCCTCCACCCAAGAGACCCAGTACTTC.

The sample holds a few counts of this clonotype. The rearrangement links TRBV11-3 to TRBJ2-1, with D perhaps TRBD1 or TRBD2 (6 bases each). From germline, CDR1 is SGHNT and CDR2 YENEEA. The length of the CDR3 is 14 residues. Trimming pared 3 bases from V and 12 bases from J, leaving 18 bases between. The CDR3 here is CASSFGGTRGGQFF. CDR3 nucleotide sequence: TGTGCCAGCAGCTTCGGCGGGACACGAGGGGGGCAGTTCTTC.

Comment on this clonotype: The junction does not match germline at one end; this may be a read error. The rearrangement links TRBV5-6 to TRBJ1-4; D uncertain. The CDR3 has 17 amino acids. The germline V gene has CDR1 SGHDT and CDR2 YYEEEE. CDR3 sequence (DNA): TGTGCCGGCAGCTTTGGGGAAAGGAGCTCAACTAATGAAAAACTGTTTTTT. It is translated as CAGSFGERSSTNEKLFF.

The rearrangement uses TRBV6-5 and TRBJ1-2; the D gene is possibly TRBD1 (6 bases). Trimming took 1 base from V and 4 from J, leaving 16 bases between them. This CDR3 contains 16 residues. CDR1 is MNHEY, CDR2 SVGAGI, per germline. The CDR3: CASSYWDTGRTYGYTF. The CDR3 DNA is TGTGCCAGCAGTTACTGGGACACGGGACGAACCTATGGCTACACCTTC.

V and J are TRBV29-1 and TRBJ2-5; TRBD1 matches at 9 bases. The end of the DNA fits TRBJ2-7 better, so the J call may be wrong. This CDR3 is built from 17 residues. Germline assignment: CDR1 SQVTM and CDR2 ANQGSEA. The CDR3 spells CSALGATGTGGRYEQYF. DNA of the CDR3: TGCAGCGCCCTCGGGGCCACTGGAACAGGGGGCCGGTACGAGCAGTACTTC.

This clonotype was picked up many times. This chain uses TRBV12-3 or TRBV12-4 with TRBJ2-5; D is unresolved. The CDR3 covers 13 residues. Trimming left V 2 bases short and J 5 bases short, with 9 bases between. CDR3 sequence: CASSLRLMETQYF. As DNA, the CDR3 is TGTGCCAGCAGTTTAAGGCTCATGGAGACCCAGTACTTC.

This CDR3 reads CSVESYGGLETQYF. The CDR3 DNA reads TGCAGCGTTGAAAGTTACGGGGGATTAGAGACCCAGTACTTC. This rearrangement joins TRBV29-1 to TRBJ2-5, with D possibly TRBD2 on 6 matching bases. The CDR3 loop spans 14 amino acids. Per germline, CDR1 SQVTM and CDR2 ANQGSEA. V was cut by 2 bases and J by 4 bases, with 14 bases left in between.

With regard to this clonotype: One base away lies a much larger clone, so this may be a sequencing read error. The chain joins TRBV28 to TRBJ2-1; D is ambiguous. This CDR3 is 13 amino acids long. V lost 3 bases and J lost 10, with 13 bases in between. The germline gives CDR1 MDHEN, CDR2 SYDVKM. The CDR3 bases are TGTGCCAGCAGTTTTACGGGCTCCTACGAGCAGTTCTTC. Residues: CASSFTGSYEQFF.

This clonotype was observed a handful of times. This chain links TRBV7-2 with TRBJ2-1; the match to TRBD1 covers 7 bases. With 11 bases clipped from V and 2 bases from J, the junction kept 15 bases outside the gene matches. The V gene's germline CDR1 is SGHTA and CDR2 FQGNSA. This CDR3 contains 16 residues. The CDR3 DNA reads TGTGCCTCAAGGGGGTTCGGGCAGGGGGCCTACAATGAGCAGTTCTTC. Encoded protein: CASRGFGQGAYNEQFF.

This clonotype was counted a single time. The CDR3 coding sequence is TGCAGCGTTGATCCCGTAGGGGATTTCACTGAAGCTTTCTTT. Its translation: CSVDPVGDFTEAFF. The rearrangement links TRBV29-1 to TRBJ1-1, with D possibly being TRBD1 (5 bases). Germline-derived CDR1 and CDR2 are SQVTM and ANQGSEA. The V and J ends lost 3 bases and 4 bases respectively, with 15 bases between them. This CDR3 has 14 residues.

This chain joins TRBV4-2 and TRBJ1-2; D gene uncertain. The CDR3 spans 14 residues. Germline-derived CDR1 and CDR2 are LGHNA and YNFKEQ. Trimming left V 3 bases short and J 3 bases short, with 11 bases between. This chain's CDR3 is CASSHARQDYGYTF. The CDR3 DNA reads as TGTGCCAGCAGCCATGCCCGACAAGACTATGGCTACACCTTC.

This clonotype was counted between two and nine times. The V and J genes are TRBV15 and TRBJ2-3, with D perhaps TRBD2 (6 bases). Between the trimmed V and J ends, which lost 1 base and 0 bases, there was a span of 8 bases. The CDR3 runs 15 residues. CDR1 and CDR2 from the germline V gene are LNHNV and YYDKDF (reference sequence). This CDR3 is CATSRASESTDTQYF. The CDR3 region has the DNA TGTGCCACCAGCAGAGCTAGCGAGAGCACAGATACGCAGTATTTT.

This chain connects TRBV19 to TRBJ1-6; possibly TRBD1 for D (5 bases). Germline lookup yields CDR1 LNHDA and CDR2 SQIVND (reference sequence). V shed 3 bases and J shed 5 bases, with 11 bases lying between them. The CDR3 covers 15 residues. The CDR3 loop is CASSIEGTNNSPLHF. The CDR3 DNA reads as TGTGCCAGTAGTATTGAGGGGACTAATAATTCACCCCTCCACTTT.